These 18 T cell receptor beta chains share one sample of origin, sequenced in a study of identical twins. TCRdb reprocessed the 5' RACE reads via MiXCR and lists one record per CDR3 protein. The data hold around 470,000 distinct CDR3 sequences, with approximately 15% observed a single time. These same data were also listed under a study on yellow fever vaccine responses in identical twins.

The sample was CD4+ T cells sorted from blood. Receptor source: a woman aged 18-30 years in good health.

This clonotype was found many times. The chain combines TRBV12-3 or TRBV12-4 with TRBJ2-1, with D hard to call. This CDR3 contains 14 residues. V was cut by 3 bases and J by 4 bases, with 10 bases left in between. CDR3 in DNA: TGTGCCAGCAGTTTGGTGGGCGGTTACAATGAGCAGTTCTTC. Amino acid sequence: CASSLVGGYNEQFF.

This clonotype has a count of ten or more. The chain recombines TRBV6-2 or TRBV6-3 with TRBJ2-3, with a weak D call TRBD2 (5 bases). CDR3 size: 15 residues. V dropped 8 bases and J dropped 0 bases, with 15 bases sitting between them. The germline gives CDR1 MNHEY, CDR2 SVGEGT. The CDR3 nucleotides are TGTGCCAGCGGAAGGACTTCTGATAGCACAGATACGCAGTATTTT. Its translation: CASGRTSDSTDTQYF.

This chain links TRBV3-1 with TRBJ2-1; 9 bases map to TRBD1. Germline V CDR1 and CDR2: LGHDT, YNNKEL (reference sequence). The J segment lost 4 bases and the V segment lost 6 bases, leaving 10 bases of the junction unmatched. The CDR3 has 16 amino acids. The CDR3 DNA sequence: TGTGCCAGCAGGAACAGGGGGCGTGGGGAATACAATGAGCAGTTCTTC. Translation gives CASRNRGRGEYNEQFF.

The J gene is TRBJ2-7, the V gene TRBV6-1; D tentatively reads TRBD1 or TRBD2 (5 bases each). The V end lost 7 bases, the J end lost 7 bases, and 29 bases lay between the germline ends. Germline loops: CDR1 MNHNS, CDR2 SASEGT. The CDR3 runs to 17 residues. This CDR3 reads CASKSSKGRDGRGEQYF. DNA for the CDR3: TGTGCCAGCAAAAGTTCGAAGGGCCGGGACGGCCGGGGAGAGCAGTACTTC.

V gene TRBV7-2 combines with J gene TRBJ1-5; D not resolved. V shed 5 bases and J shed 0 bases, with 8 bases lying between them. CDR3 length: 14 residues. Per the germline V gene, CDR1 is SGHTA and CDR2 is FQGNSA. CDR3 sequence reads: CASSPKSSNQPQHF. The CDR3 DNA sequence: TGTGCCAGCAGCCCCAAGAGTAGCAATCAGCCCCAGCATTTT. Complete variable domain (other parts from reference TRBV7-2 and TRBJ1-5): GAGVSQSPSNKVTEKGKDVELRCDPISGHTALYWYRQSLGQGLEFLIYFQGNSAPDKSGLPSDRFSAERTGGSVSTLTIQRTQQEDSAVYLCASSPKSSNQPQHFGDGTRLSIL.

This clonotype has at least ten counts. The rearrangement joins TRBV9 to TRBJ1-5; D gene unclear. The CDR3 runs 14 residues. The V gene lost 0 bases and the J gene lost 1 base, with 5 bases spanning the gap. Germline V lookup: CDR1 SGDLS, CDR2 YYNGEE. The DNA of the CDR3 is TGTGCCAGCAGCGTAGGCCAGAGCAATCAGCCCCAGCATTTT. Translating gives CASSVGQSNQPQHF.

This clonotype was seen only a few times. The J gene is TRBJ1-4, the V gene TRBV3-1; the D is unclear. The germline V gene has CDR1 LGHDT and CDR2 YNNKEL (reference sequence). Trimming took 1 base from V and 0 from J, leaving 3 bases between them. CDR3 length: 14 residues. The CDR3 coding sequence is TGTGCCAGCAGCCAAGGATCAACTAATGAAAAACTGTTTTTT. The encoded protein is CASSQGSTNEKLFF.

This rearrangement joins TRBV28 to TRBJ2-4, with D possibly matching TRBD2 (5 bases). The germline V gene has CDR1 MDHEN and CDR2 SYDVKM. This CDR3 spans 14 amino acids. V was pared by 3 bases and J by 3 bases, with 9 bases between. The CDR3 DNA reads as TGTGCCAGCAGTTTTGTACTAGGCAAAAACATTCAGTACTTC. Translated, it gives CASSFVLGKNIQYF.

The sample holds a few counts of this clonotype. The chain recombines TRBV20-1 with TRBJ2-5, with D tentatively TRBD2 (7 bases). The germline V and J ends were trimmed by 5 bases and 1 base, with 20 bases remaining between them. This CDR3 comprises 16 residues. Per germline, CDR1 DFQATT and CDR2 SNEGSKA (reference sequence). In DNA, the CDR3 is TGCAGTGCTTATGGCGGGGGAGGGGGACCCCAAGAGACCCAGTACTTC. This codes for CSAYGGGGGPQETQYF.

This clonotype has a count of ten or more. The gene calls are TRBV7-2 and TRBJ2-1, with D unresolved. The germline CDR1 and CDR2 sequences are SGHTA and FQGNSA. Trimming shortened V by 1 base and J by 7 bases, and 8 bases separated the two germline ends. The CDR3 extends over 13 amino acids. Written as DNA, the CDR3 is TGTGCCAGCAGCTTAGGCTCCGGGAATGAGCAGTTCTTC. It translates to CASSLGSGNEQFF.

The chain couples TRBV5-1 to TRBJ2-7; D unresolved. The CDR3 covers 13 residues. Between the trimmed V and J ends, which lost 5 bases and 4 bases, there was a span of 13 bases. Germline lookup yields CDR1 SGHRS and CDR2 YFSETQ. The CDR3 spells CASSWDNQYEQYF. For the CDR3, the DNA is TGCGCCAGCAGTTGGGATAACCAGTACGAGCAGTACTTC.

This clonotype appeared a few times. The chain joins TRBV24-1 to TRBJ2-3; 7 bases line up with TRBD1. In germline, CDR1 is KGHDR, CDR2 SFDVKD. The V gene end was trimmed by 3 bases and the J gene end by 6 bases; junction bases not matched to a gene: 11. The CDR3 contains 16 residues. The CDR3 DNA reads TGTGCCACCAGTGATCCCCGGGACAGAAAAGGGGATACGCAGTATTTT. Translation: CATSDPRDRKGDTQYF.

The sample holds a few counts of this clonotype. The V and J genes are TRBV4-3 and TRBJ2-1; 8 bases match TRBD2. Trimming at V came to 0 bases and at J to 7 bases, leaving 8 bases not matched to a gene. Germline V gene lookup returns CDR1 LGHNA and CDR2 YSLEER. The length of the CDR3 is 16 residues. CDR3 protein: CASSQDRLAGWNEQFF. CDR3 nucleotides: TGCGCCAGCAGCCAAGATCGGCTAGCGGGTTGGAATGAGCAGTTCTTC.

The sample holds a few counts of this clonotype. The V call is TRBV15, the J call TRBJ2-2; possible D gene TRBD2, 7 bases. Germline CDR1 is LNHNV and CDR2 is YYDKDF (reference sequence). Deletions cut 0 bases from V and 7 bases from J, with 15 bases between. This CDR3 comprises 16 residues. The CDR3 DNA follows: TGTGCCACCAGCAGAGATCGGGGGGCCAGCCTCGGGGAGCTGTTTTTT. It is translated as CATSRDRGASLGELFF. Supplemented by reference TRBV15 and TRBJ2-2, the full variable domain reads DAMVIQNPRYQVTQFGKPVTLSCSQTLNHNVMYWYQQKSSQAPKLLFHYYDKDFNNEADTPDNFQSRRPNTSFCFLDIRSPGLGDTAMYLCATSRDRGASLGELFFGEGSRLTVL.

There are a few counts of this clonotype. The chain links TRBV11-3 to TRBJ2-7; D gene uncertain. CDR1 is SGHNT and CDR2 is YENEEA in the germline V gene. This CDR3 region has 13 residues. The V and J ends lost 0 bases and 6 bases respectively, with 9 bases between them. The CDR3: CASSLDLASEQYF. The CDR3 bases are TGTGCCAGCAGCTTAGATCTCGCCTCCGAGCAGTACTTC.

This clonotype occurred a few times. The rearrangement uses TRBV20-1 and TRBJ2-7, with 8 bases that match TRBD1. The germline CDR1 and CDR2 sequences are DFQATT and SNEGSKA (reference sequence). After removal of 5 bases from V and 5 bases from J, the junction contained 5 bases not matched to a gene. The CDR3 is made up of 12 amino acids. The CDR3 bases are TGCAGTGCTCGACAGGGGTTAAACGAGCAGTACTTC. Its protein product is CSARQGLNEQYF.

At least ten counts were recorded for this clonotype. The chain combines TRBV10-3 with TRBJ2-1; 9 bases are shared with TRBD1. CDR1 is ENHRY and CDR2 is SYGVKD in the germline V gene. J gave up 2 bases and V 6 bases, and 5 bases lay outside the gene matches. The CDR3 totals 15 residues. CDR3 protein: CAIRAGQGPYNEQFF. The CDR3, as DNA: TGTGCCATCAGGGCGGGACAGGGACCCTACAATGAGCAGTTCTTC.

This clonotype was seen more than once but under ten times. This chain's CDR3 is CASSYTGRGRREQFF. CDR3 DNA: TGTGCCAGCAGTTACACGGGGAGGGGGCGAAGGGAGCAGTTCTTC. The chain is built from TRBV6-5 and TRBJ2-1; either TRBD1 or TRBD2 may supply D (7 bases each). The CDR3 consists of 15 residues. V gave up 2 bases and J gave up 10 bases, with 18 bases separating them. Looked up from germline, CDR1 is MNHEY and CDR2 is SVGAGI.